Reported below is one TCR beta chain. Its specificity is not known. The CDR3 is 15 amino acids. The germline V gene encodes CDR1 SGHTA and CDR2 FQGNSA. Trimming shortened V by 6 bases and J by 2 bases, and 17 bases separated the two germline ends. The data derive from a study of beta chain features in type 1 diabetes. Study results and limitations: Patients with Type 1 diabetes showed moderately but significantly shorter TCRB CDR3s in all four CD4+ subsets. A PCR bias possibly favoring shorter templates would apply equally to patients and controls.

Isolated RNA was reverse transcribed in full, so expressed TCRB transcripts were sequenced. TCRdb keeps only in-frame clones here, not all; method: immunoSEQ multiplex PCR. The sample comprises 600,000 to 700,000 clones, roughly 12% of which are singletons, and around 0.12% rests with the top ten. Sequenced input: naive CD4+ T cells from blood. The chain uses TRBV7-2 and TRBJ2-7; the D call may be TRBD1 or TRBD2 (6 bases each). The clonotype originates from a man younger than 40 with type 1 diabetes. The CDR3 protein is CASRDQQGTPYEQYF. CDR3 nucleotides: TGTGCCAGCAGGGATCAGCAGGGGACTCCCTACGAGCAGTACTTC.